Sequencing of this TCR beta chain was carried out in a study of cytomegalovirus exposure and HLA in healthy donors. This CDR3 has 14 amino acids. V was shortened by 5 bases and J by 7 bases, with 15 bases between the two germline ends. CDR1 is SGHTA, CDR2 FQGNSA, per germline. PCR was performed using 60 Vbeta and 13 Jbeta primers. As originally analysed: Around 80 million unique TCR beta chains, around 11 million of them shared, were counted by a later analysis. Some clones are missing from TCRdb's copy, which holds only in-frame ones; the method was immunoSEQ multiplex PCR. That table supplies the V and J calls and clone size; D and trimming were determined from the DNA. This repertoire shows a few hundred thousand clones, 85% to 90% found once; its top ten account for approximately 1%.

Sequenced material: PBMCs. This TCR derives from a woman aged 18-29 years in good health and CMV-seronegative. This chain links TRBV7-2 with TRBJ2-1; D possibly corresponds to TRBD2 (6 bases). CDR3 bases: TGTGCCAGCAGCCTCCTGACGGGGGTAAATGAGCAGTTCTTC. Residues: CASSLLTGVNEQFF.